The 26 T cell receptor beta chains reported below all come from one sample, sequenced in a study of identical twins. Each CDR3 protein is one row after TCRdb ran MiXCR on the 5' RACE reads. The data hold around 1.7 million distinct CDR3 sequences, with roughly 35% observed a single time. The specimen sequenced was cord blood. The receptor set was obtained from a newborn girl in good health.

This chain's CDR3 is CSANPIFGTSSYEQYF. As DNA, the CDR3 is TGCAGTGCCAATCCAATCTTCGGGACTAGCTCCTACGAGCAGTACTTC. The chain carries TRBV20-1 and TRBJ2-7, with 8 positions matching TRBD2. From germline, CDR1 is DFQATT and CDR2 SNEGSKA (reference sequence). This CDR3 is 16 amino acids long. The J segment lost 0 bases and the V segment lost 6 bases, leaving 13 bases of the junction unmatched.

The DNA for the CDR3 is TGTGCCAGCAGTTACGCAGGGAGTAGCTCTGGAAACACCATATATTTT. The encoded protein is CASSYAGSSSGNTIYF. The V gene is TRBV6-5, the J gene TRBJ1-3; D is perhaps TRBD1 (5 bases). V lost 2 bases and J 0 bases, leaving 11 bases between the germline ends. Germline V gene data show CDR1 as MNHEY and CDR2 as SVGAGI. The CDR3 is 16 amino acids.

Notes on this clonotype: Mismatch with germline at one junction end may stem from a read error. This chain joins TRBV10-3 and TRBJ2-3, with TRBD2 as a possible D gene (6 bases). Looked up from germline, CDR1 is ENHRY and CDR2 is SYGVKD. CDR3 length: 16 residues. The CDR3: CATSKAAGTSTDTQYF. In nucleotides, the CDR3 is TGTGCCACCAGTAAGGCCGCGGGGACTAGCACAGATACGCAGTATTTT.

The chain uses TRBV28 and TRBJ2-5, with TRBD2 identical over 7 bases. Matching the DNA end better, TRBJ2-7 makes the J call doubtful. CDR3 size: 14 residues. The germline V gene encodes CDR1 MDHEN and CDR2 SYDVKM. The CDR3: CASSHVGGAYEQYF. The CDR3 DNA reads TGTGCCAGCAGCCACGTTGGGGGGGCCTACGAGCAGTACTTC.

The V and J genes are TRBV6-1 and TRBJ1-6, with D perhaps TRBD1 (5 bases). The CDR3 extends over 14 amino acids. Trimming took 0 bases from V and 7 from J, leaving 7 bases between them. The V gene's germline CDR1 is MNHNS and CDR2 SASEGT. CDR3 nucleotides: TGTGCCAGCAGTGAAGCCGGGACCAATTCACCCCTCCACTTT. It is translated as CASSEAGTNSPLHF.

The rearrangement joins TRBV6-6 to TRBJ1-5, with a tentative D call TRBD1 (6 bases). This CDR3 comprises 15 residues. Germline CDR1 MNHNY, CDR2 SVGAGI (reference sequence). Trimming stripped 0 bases from V and 6 bases from J, with 12 bases between. DNA of the CDR3: TGTGCCAGCAGTTACTCGACAGGCCGGGGTCAGCCCCAGCATTTT. This gives the protein CASSYSTGRGQPQHF.

There are a few counts of this clonotype. This sequence joins TRBV28 and TRBJ1-4; D is unresolved. V dropped 9 bases and J dropped 5 bases, with 13 bases sitting between them. Germline V gene sequence: CDR1 MDHEN, CDR2 SYDVKM. CDR3 length: 13 amino acids. In nucleotides, the CDR3 is TGTGCCAGTAGTGTGGTGACCAATGAAAAACTGTTTTTT. Amino acids: CASSVVTNEKLFF.

The table lists this clonotype with many counts. V usage is TRBV10-3 and J usage is TRBJ2-1; D perhaps matches TRBD1 (5 bases). The germline V gene has CDR1 ENHRY and CDR2 SYGVKD. V was trimmed by 2 bases and J by 0 bases, leaving 8 bases between them. The CDR3 is made up of 15 amino acids. CDR3 sequence: CAISETGISYNEQFF. Here the CDR3 DNA reads TGTGCCATCAGTGAGACAGGAATCTCCTACAATGAGCAGTTCTTC.

About this clonotype: One end of the junction fails to match germline, which may point to a read error. V usage is TRBV7-9 and J usage is TRBJ2-1; D possibly corresponds to TRBD1 (5 bases). This CDR3 is 19 amino acids long. CDR1 is SEHNR and CDR2 is FQNEAQ in the germline V gene (reference sequence). The CDR3: CAISLLSRRQGGVYNEQFF. The CDR3 DNA is TGTGCCATCAGCTTATTATCCCGCCGGCAGGGTGGGGTCTACAATGAGCAGTTCTTC.

This clonotype was recorded a few times. The rearrangement links TRBV2 to TRBJ2-7, with 14 bases identical to TRBD2. The CDR3 runs to 19 residues. Germline V gene sequence: CDR1 SNHLY, CDR2 FYNNEI. V lost 0 bases to trimming and J lost 1 base; unmatched junction nucleotides: 8. This CDR3 reads CASSEAGGLAGARSYEQYF. The CDR3 DNA reads TGTGCCAGCAGTGAAGCCGGGGGACTAGCGGGAGCGCGGTCCTACGAGCAGTACTTC.

The V call is TRBV14, the J call TRBJ2-1; 11 nucleotides align to TRBD1. Germline CDR1 SGHDN, CDR2 FVKESK. V trimming: 1 base; J trimming: 6 bases; junction bases outside the gene matches: 8. The CDR3 extends over 17 amino acids. The CDR3 DNA sequence: TGTGCCAGCAGCCAAGTGGGAGGACAGGGGGCCCCCAATGAGCAGTTCTTC. It encodes CASSQVGGQGAPNEQFF.

This sequence joins TRBV10-3 and TRBJ1-6; D not resolved. The V gene's germline CDR1 is ENHRY and CDR2 SYGVKD. The CDR3 contains 17 residues. Trimming removed 5 bases from V and 7 bases from J, with 21 bases in between. The CDR3 is CAISPTLVSPPNSPLHF. The DNA of the CDR3 is TGTGCCATCAGTCCAACCCTTGTTTCCCCCCCCAATTCACCCCTCCACTTT.

Comments on this clonotype: A junction end diverges from the germline sequence, so it may reflect a read error. The chain couples TRBV9 to TRBJ2-3; D may be TRBD1 (5 bases). The CDR3 length is 16 residues. Germline CDR1 is SGDLS and CDR2 is YYNGEE. The CDR3 loop reads CASSVLTSYSTGTQYF. The CDR3 bases are TGTGCCAGCAGCGTCCTGACATCTTACAGCACAGGTACGCAGTATTTT.

Only a few counts were recorded for this clonotype. The rearrangement uses TRBV4-2 and TRBJ1-1; possibly TRBD1 for D (6 bases). V dropped 0 bases and J dropped 0 bases, with 11 bases sitting between them. The CDR3 loop spans 16 amino acids. Germline V gene data show CDR1 as LGHNA and CDR2 as YNFKEQ. CDR3 nucleotides: TGTGCCAGCAGCCAAGAGAGGGGGGTTATGAACACTGAAGCTTTCTTT. This translates into CASSQERGVMNTEAFF.

V usage is TRBV29-1 and J usage is TRBJ2-5, with TRBD1 matching over 8 bases. This CDR3 has 16 amino acids. Unmatched junction bases numbered 14, after V lost 4 bases and J lost 4 bases. Germline-derived CDR1 and CDR2 are SQVTM and ANQGSEA. The CDR3 spells CSVARMGQVWGETQYF. CDR3 DNA: TGCAGCGTTGCCAGAATGGGACAGGTTTGGGGAGAGACCCAGTACTTC.

The rearrangement uses TRBV2 and TRBJ1-1; maybe TRBD1 (5 bases). The V and J ends lost 7 bases and 3 bases respectively, with 12 bases between them. The CDR3 spans 13 residues. The germline V gene has CDR1 SNHLY and CDR2 FYNNEI. For the CDR3, the DNA is TGTGCCAGCACCTCGGGAGGGGACACTGAAGCTTTCTTT. It codes for CASTSGGDTEAFF.

This clonotype was picked up a small number of times. In nucleotides, the CDR3 is TGTGCCAGCCGGGAAACAAACATTCAGTACTTC. This sequence encodes CASRETNIQYF. The chain employs TRBV27 and TRBJ2-4; a possible D gene is TRBD2 (5 bases). V lost 8 bases to trimming and J lost 6 bases, with 8 bases between them. This CDR3 region has 11 residues. Germline V gives CDR1 MNHEY, CDR2 SMNVEV (reference sequence).

Turning to this clonotype: At one end, the junction sequence differs from germline, possibly due to a read error. The chain combines TRBV27 with TRBJ1-1, with a tentative D call TRBD1 (6 bases). The germline CDR1 and CDR2 sequences are MNHEY and SMNVEV (reference sequence). The CDR3 has 15 amino acids. In nucleotides, the CDR3 is TGTGCCTGCAGTTCCCCCGGCAGGGGGAACACTGAAGCTTTCTTT. The encoded protein is CACSSPGRGNTEAFF.

With respect to this clonotype: One base away lies a much larger clone, so this may be a sequencing read error. The rearrangement uses TRBV28 and TRBJ2-1; D is ambiguous. The CDR3 extends over 11 amino acids. CDR1 MDHEN and CDR2 SYDVKM come from the germline V gene. For the CDR3, the DNA is TGTGCCTGCAGTTTCGGCGATGAGCAGTTCTTC. It yields the protein CACSFGDEQFF.

On this clonotype: A read error may explain this, as a much larger clone is one base away. The CDR3 sequence is CASSFGRYEQFF. The CDR3 DNA follows: TGTGCCAGCAGTTTCGGCCGCTACGAGCAGTTCTTC. V usage is TRBV28 and J usage is TRBJ2-1; D is undetermined. V lost 3 bases and J 10 bases, leaving 10 bases between the germline ends. The length of the CDR3 is 12 residues. Germline V gene data show CDR1 as MDHEN and CDR2 as SYDVKM.

V is TRBV27 and J is TRBJ1-2, with 12 bases that match TRBD1. The germline CDR1 and CDR2 sequences are MNHEY and SMNVEV (reference sequence). The CDR3 runs to 14 residues. Losses at the gene ends were 6 bases for V and 8 bases for J; bases not matched to a gene: 7. The CDR3 DNA reads as TGTGCCAGCAGCCGGGACAGGGGGCAGAAGGGCTACACCTTC. Amino acid sequence: CASSRDRGQKGYTF.

V is TRBV6-5 and J is TRBJ2-1; no clear D gene. The CDR3 covers 16 residues. Germline CDR1 MNHEY, CDR2 SVGAGI. V lost 1 base and J 0 bases, leaving 10 bases between the germline ends. The CDR3, as DNA: TGTGCCAGCAGTTACTTTGCCCAGAGCTCCTACAATGAGCAGTTCTTC. Encoded protein: CASSYFAQSSYNEQFF.

This chain connects TRBV5-1 to TRBJ2-7; 7 bases align to TRBD2. This CDR3 is 15 amino acids long. Trimming at V came to 0 bases and at J to 2 bases, leaving 5 bases not matched to a gene. The germline CDR1 and CDR2 sequences are SGHRS and YFSETQ. Here the CDR3 reads CASSLDTSVTYEQYF. CDR3 nucleotide sequence: TGCGCCAGCAGCTTGGACACTAGCGTAACCTACGAGCAGTACTTC.

Only a few counts were recorded for this clonotype. V and J are TRBV5-8 and TRBJ1-5, with unresolved D. CDR1 is SGHTS, CDR2 YDEGEE, per germline. Trimming left V 0 bases short and J 0 bases short, with 7 bases between. CDR3 length: 15 amino acids. For the CDR3, the DNA is TGTGCCAGCAGCTTGGCCCGCTTTAGCAATCAGCCCCAGCATTTT. Translation: CASSLARFSNQPQHF.

The chain couples TRBV20-1 to TRBJ1-6; the D gene is possibly TRBD1 (6 bases). CDR3 length: 15 residues. Trimming cost V 2 bases and J 9 bases, with 17 bases left between them. Looked up from germline, CDR1 is DFQATT and CDR2 is SNEGSKA (reference sequence). As DNA, the CDR3 is TGCAGTGCTAGAAGCAGGGGTACCTTAGGTTCACCCCTCCACTTT. Translation: CSARSRGTLGSPLHF.

V usage is TRBV27 and J usage is TRBJ1-4; D is perhaps TRBD1 (6 bases). Trimming removed 7 bases from V and 6 bases from J, with 24 bases in between. CDR1 is MNHEY and CDR2 is SMNVEV in the germline V gene (reference sequence). The CDR3 totals 17 residues. CDR3 sequence: CASTFLGHGGPHEKLFF. CDR3 sequence (DNA): TGTGCCAGCACCTTCCTGGGGCACGGGGGCCCCCATGAAAAACTGTTTTTT.